This T cell receptor (beta chain) was profiled in a study of blood T cell repertoires in COVID-19. Across the study: The United States, Italy and Spain were the sources of the acute and convalescent COVID-19 samples. Sample material is recorded as cDNA or gDNA derived from T cells, B-cell-depleted T cells, or PBMCs.

Trimming cost V 7 bases and J 3 bases, with 12 bases left between them. CDR3 length: 13 residues. The germline gives CDR1 MNHEY, CDR2 SVGAGI. Original handling: Reference gene primers were amplified, and this amplification served to estimate nucleated cell counts. The protocol was immunoSEQ multiplex PCR, while the TCRdb copy is restricted to in-frame clones and leaves out a portion. The DNA was the basis for D and trimming; V, J and clone size are from that table. The repertoire holds a few hundred thousand clones, around 83% seen once, with approximately 1.1% in the top ten. This TCR was recovered from a woman aged 50 to 60 with acute or convalescent COVID-19. Sequenced input: peripheral blood. The chain has TRBV6-5 and TRBJ1-1, with unresolved D. This chain's CDR3 is CASNLNRDTEAFF. CDR3 coding DNA: TGTGCCAGCAACCTAAATCGGGACACTGAAGCTTTCTTT.